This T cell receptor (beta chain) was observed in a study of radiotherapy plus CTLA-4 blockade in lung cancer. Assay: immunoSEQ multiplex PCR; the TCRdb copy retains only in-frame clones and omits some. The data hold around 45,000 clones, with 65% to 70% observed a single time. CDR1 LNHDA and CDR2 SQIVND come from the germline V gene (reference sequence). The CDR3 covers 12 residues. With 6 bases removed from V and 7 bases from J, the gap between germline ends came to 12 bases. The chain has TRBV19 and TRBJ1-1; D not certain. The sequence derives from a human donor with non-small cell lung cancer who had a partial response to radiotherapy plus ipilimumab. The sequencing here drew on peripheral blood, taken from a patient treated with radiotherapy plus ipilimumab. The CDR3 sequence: CASSPWRGEAFF. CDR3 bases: TGTGCCAGTAGCCCCTGGCGGGGTGAAGCTTTCTTT. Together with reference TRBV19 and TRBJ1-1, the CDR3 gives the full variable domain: DGGITQSPKYLFRKEGQNVTLSCEQNLNHDAMYWYRQDPGQGLRLIYYSQIVNDFQKGDIAEGYSVSREKKESFPLTVTSAQKNPTAFYLCASSPWRGEAFFGQGTRLTVV.